This T cell receptor (beta chain) was captured by sequencing in a study of T cells in tuberculosis. Overall study results and limits: Active tuberculosis alpha repertoires lay closer to GMM-specific TCRs than controls'. Samples were chosen by availability of cryopreserved specimens.

Method: immunoSEQ multiplex PCR; TCRdb's copy keeps in-frame clones and lacks some. The table includes fewer than 40,000 clones, 86% detected once. Of note for this clone: The antigen is unknown.

The germline gives CDR1 MNHEY, CDR2 SVGAGI. The germline V and J ends were trimmed by 2 bases and 5 bases, with 10 bases remaining between them. CDR3 size: 13 residues. Documented time point: new active TB diagnosis, blood taken before or within 7 days of starting treatment. The receptor was isolated from an adult with tuberculosis. The chain has TRBV6-5 and TRBJ2-7; TRBD1 might be the D (5 bases). The sequences come from PBMCs, collected at tuberculosis diagnosis. CDR3 protein: CASSYGRVDEQYF. The CDR3 nucleotides read TGTGCCAGCAGTTACGGCAGGGTAGACGAGCAGTACTTC.